These 17 T cell receptor beta chains share one sample of origin, sequenced in a study of cytomegalovirus exposure and HLA in healthy donors. Primers for the PCR totalled 60 Vbeta and 13 Jbeta. TCRdb's table, derived via immunoSEQ multiplex PCR, lists solely in-frame clones and lacks some. Of around 140,000 clones in the sample, roughly 80% were seen once. Specimen: PBMCs. Receptors originate from a middle-aged man in good health and CMV-seropositive.

This clone turned up a few times. The junction and the germline gene differ at one end; a read error may be behind it. This chain links TRBV7-9 with TRBJ2-1; D not certain. CDR1 is SEHNR, CDR2 FQNEAQ, per germline (reference sequence). The CDR3 sequence is 14 residues long. The CDR3 bases are TGTTCCAGCAGAATGGAGCCCTCATACAATGAGCAGTTCTTC. Residues: CSSRMEPSYNEQFF.

The J gene is TRBJ2-5, the V gene TRBV5-6; 10 positions agree with TRBD2. The CDR3 runs 15 residues. Germline V gene lookup returns CDR1 SGHDT and CDR2 YYEEEE. Trimming took 4 bases from V and 1 from J; bases not matched to a gene: 4. The CDR3: CASSLRTSGQETQYF. The CDR3 DNA follows: TGTGCCAGCAGCCTCAGGACTAGCGGCCAAGAGACCCAGTACTTC.

This clone was seen only once. The chain combines TRBV29-1 with TRBJ2-3; possibly TRBD2 for D (6 bases). Looked up from germline, CDR1 is SQVTM and CDR2 is ANQGSEA. The CDR3 sequence is 13 residues long. The V and J ends lost 5 bases and 1 base respectively, with 10 bases between them. For the CDR3, the DNA is TGCAGCGTTTTGGCTAGCGGCACAGATACGCAGTATTTT. It is translated as CSVLASGTDTQYF.

As for this clone: One junction end does not reproduce the germline sequence, and a read error may be involved. The chain uses TRBV2 and TRBJ2-7; D gene uncertain. The CDR3 totals 14 residues. Germline V CDR1 and CDR2: SNHLY, FYNNEI. The CDR3 bases are TGTGCCAGCAGTAAGTTGATATCAACCTACCAGCAGTACTTC. Residues: CASSKLISTYQQYF.

This clone appeared a single time. V and J are TRBV10-3 and TRBJ2-7; D perhaps matches TRBD1 (5 bases). Germline V lookup: CDR1 ENHRY, CDR2 SYGVKD. V gave up 0 bases and J gave up 3 bases, with 9 bases separating them. The CDR3 extends over 14 amino acids. CDR3 nucleotides: TGTGCCATCAGTGAGTCTAGTGGACACTACGAGCAGTACTTC. This encodes CAISESSGHYEQYF.

The rearrangement uses TRBV5-6 and TRBJ1-2; no definite D call. The CDR3 sequence is 12 residues long. Trimming took off 0 bases at V and 5 bases at J, with 5 bases between the two ends. CDR1 and CDR2 (germline): SGHDT, YYEEEE. Here the CDR3 reads CASSLVSYGYTF. The CDR3 DNA follows: TGTGCCAGCAGCTTGGTTAGTTATGGCTACACCTTC.

Of note for this clone: The junction departs from germline at one end; a sequencing error may be responsible. The chain employs TRBV2 and TRBJ2-4; D is perhaps TRBD2 (5 bases). The CDR3 extends over 14 amino acids. Germline CDR1 and CDR2: SNHLY and FYNNEI. DNA of the CDR3: TGTGCCAGCAGCCCCACCAGGAACGGGAACAGTCAGTACTTC. Translation gives CASSPTRNGNSQYF.

The chain links TRBV5-4 to TRBJ2-3; possibly TRBD2 for D (5 bases). The CDR3 spans 15 residues. The V and J ends lost 2 bases and 0 bases respectively, with 10 bases between them. Germline CDR1 SGHNT, CDR2 YYREEE (reference sequence). The DNA for the CDR3 is TGTGCCAGCAGCTTACATGGCGGGAGCACAGATACGCAGTATTTT. Residues: CASSLHGGSTDTQYF.

The chain has TRBV27 and TRBJ2-1; weak D call: TRBD1 (6 bases). CDR1 is MNHEY and CDR2 is SMNVEV in the germline V gene (reference sequence). The CDR3 length is 12 residues. The germline V and J ends were trimmed by 5 bases and 10 bases, with 12 bases remaining between them. This CDR3 reads CASSDRFREQFF. CDR3 DNA: TGTGCCAGCAGTGACAGGTTTAGAGAGCAGTTCTTC.

This chain connects TRBV5-4 to TRBJ2-1; 7 positions agree with TRBD1. The CDR3 is 17 residues long. Germline CDR1 is SGHNT and CDR2 is YYREEE (reference sequence). V lost 0 bases, J lost 9 bases, and 15 bases stayed unmatched. CDR3 sequence reads: CASSLAEGAKLLTEQFF. As DNA, the CDR3 is TGTGCCAGCAGCTTGGCAGAGGGGGCGAAGTTATTAACTGAGCAGTTCTTC.

The chain carries TRBV15 and TRBJ1-3; D unresolved. Germline loops: CDR1 LNHNV, CDR2 YYDKDF (reference sequence). The length of the CDR3 is 18 residues. Trimming pared 0 bases from V and 1 base from J, leaving 16 bases between. The CDR3 DNA is TGTGCCACCAGCAGAGATGGTGGTGGCACCTCGTCTGGAAACACCATATATTTT. This gives the protein CATSRDGGGTSSGNTIYF.

This clone was observed a single time. This chain uses TRBV9 with TRBJ1-1; 7 nucleotides line up with TRBD1. The length of the CDR3 is 12 residues. The germline V gene encodes CDR1 SGDLS and CDR2 YYNGEE. J was trimmed by 5 bases and V by 3 bases; bases with no gene match: 1. The CDR3 spells CASSGQGTEAFF. The CDR3 bases are TGTGCCAGCAGCGGACAGGGAACTGAAGCTTTCTTT.

J is TRBJ2-3 and V is TRBV29-1; TRBD1 agrees at 9 bases. The CDR3 loop spans 16 amino acids. Germline CDR1 is SQVTM and CDR2 is ANQGSEA. Losses at the gene ends were 4 bases for V and 0 bases for J; bases not matched to a gene: 8. The CDR3 here is CSVGGRQGGSTDTQYF. Written as DNA, the CDR3 is TGCAGCGTTGGCGGACGACAGGGGGGTAGCACAGATACGCAGTATTTT.

The chain has TRBV5-3 and TRBJ2-1, with TRBD2 matching over 10 bases. Being an ORF, TRBV5-3 has a function that is uncertain. V dropped 8 bases and J dropped 10; count of bases not matched to a gene: 15. This CDR3 has 15 amino acids. The CDR3 reads CASGVAAGGVTEQFF. In nucleotides, the CDR3 is TGTGCCAGCGGGGTAGCAGCGGGGGGGGTCACGGAGCAGTTCTTC.

The chain couples TRBV7-6 to TRBJ1-1, with D possibly TRBD1 on 5 matching bases. The germline gives CDR1 SGHVS, CDR2 FNYEAQ. This CDR3 region has 14 residues. Trimming left V 5 bases short and J 5 bases short, with 15 bases between. CDR3 protein: CASSDSSTETEAFF. The CDR3 DNA reads TGTGCCAGCAGCGATAGCTCGACAGAGACTGAAGCTTTCTTT.

In this sample, this clone turned up a few times. This chain connects TRBV7-2 to TRBJ2-7; D gene ambiguous. V was pared by 1 base and J by 9 bases, with 10 bases between. Germline CDR1 is SGHTA and CDR2 is FQGNSA. The CDR3 has 12 residues. CDR3 sequence reads: CASSLDLSGQYF. CDR3 in DNA: TGTGCCAGCAGCTTAGACCTTTCAGGGCAGTACTTC.

A few counts support this clone. The chain is built from TRBV5-4 and TRBJ1-1; the D gene is possibly TRBD1 (6 bases). With 3 bases removed from V and 4 bases from J, the gap between germline ends came to 13 bases. In germline, CDR1 is SGHNT, CDR2 YYREEE (reference sequence). The CDR3 has 14 amino acids. The CDR3 DNA reads as TGTGCCAGCAGCTACACAGGGTCTCGCACTGAAGCTTTCTTT. Translating it yields CASSYTGSRTEAFF.